These 27 T cell receptor beta chains were sequenced from one sample in a study of CD8+CD57+ T cells in acquired aplastic anemia. The TCR beta profiling, which covered VDJ combination and CDR3 sequence, was carried out using genomic DNA as the template. Using its own MiXCR run on the reads, TCRdb lists one record per CDR3 protein. This sample has about 170,000 distinct CDR3 sequences, with roughly 48% found just once. Whoever was chosen for sequencing had shown CD8+CD57+ cell expansion by flow cytometry. Material for sequencing was sorted CD4+, CD8+, or CD8+CD57+ T cells (not recorded which) from PBMCs. The receptors shown here come from a human donor with aplastic anemia.

This chain uses TRBV19 with TRBJ2-7; possibly TRBD2 for D (6 bases). The germline V gene has CDR1 LNHDA and CDR2 SQIVND (reference sequence). The CDR3 has 14 residues. V lost 10 bases to trimming and J lost 3 bases, with 19 bases between them. For the CDR3, the DNA is TGTGCCACCTTCTTCGGGACTGGGATCTACGAGCAGTACTTC. Protein sequence: CATFFGTGIYEQYF.

The V gene is TRBV20-1, the J gene TRBJ1-2; D is perhaps TRBD1 (5 bases). The CDR3 runs to 15 residues. Germline CDR1 DFQATT, CDR2 SNEGSKA (reference sequence). V gave up 1 base and J gave up 0 bases, with 12 bases separating them. DNA of the CDR3: TGCAGTGCTAGAGTAGACAGTGAGTCTAACTATGGCTACACCTTC. Translating gives CSARVDSESNYGYTF.

This clonotype was seen a few times. This chain connects TRBV5-6 to TRBJ2-7; no firm D call. This CDR3 is 14 amino acids long. Trimming pared 2 bases from V and 0 bases from J, leaving 9 bases between. CDR1 SGHDT and CDR2 YYEEEE come from the germline V gene. Here the CDR3 DNA reads TGTGCCAGCAGCTTCCTCCAGACCTCCTACGAGCAGTACTTC. Translated, it gives CASSFLQTSYEQYF. The full variable domain, its missing parts supplied by reference TRBV5-6 and TRBJ2-7, is DAGVTQSPTHLIKTRGQQVTLRCSPKSGHDTVSWYQQALGQGPQFIFQYYEEEERQRGNFPDRFSGHQFPNYSSELNVNALLLGDSALYLCASSFLQTSYEQYFGPGTRLTVT.

In its sample, this clonotype was seen many times. The chain joins TRBV20-1 to TRBJ2-5; the match to TRBD1 covers 7 bases. The CDR3 has 14 residues. V was pared by 1 base and J by 5 bases, with 7 bases of the junction left unmatched. CDR1 DFQATT and CDR2 SNEGSKA come from the germline V gene (reference sequence). In nucleotides, the CDR3 is TGCAGTGCTAGAGGAGACAGGGTCAGGGAGACCCAGTACTTC. As protein: CSARGDRVRETQYF.

This clonotype was detected once. A much larger clonotype is one base distant, so this may be a read error. This rearrangement joins TRBV5-1 to TRBJ2-7; D unclear. The CDR3 has 19 residues. CDR1 is SGHRS and CDR2 is YFSETQ in the germline V gene. The germline V and J ends were trimmed by 4 bases and 4 bases, with 30 bases remaining between them. CDR3 sequence: CASSQAPYSTHHYRYEQYF. CDR3 DNA sequence: TGCGCCAGCAGCCAGGCGCCGTACAGCACCCATCACTACCGTTACGAGCAGTACTTC. Full variable domain (rest looked up from reference TRBV5-1 and TRBJ2-7): KAGVTQTPRYLIKTRGQQVTLSCSPISGHRSVSWYQQTPGQGLQFLFEYFSETQRNKGNFPGRFSGRQFSNSRSEMNVSTLELGDSALYLCASSQAPYSTHHYRYEQYFGPGTRLTVT.

This clonotype was picked up many times. V usage is TRBV5-1 and J usage is TRBJ2-5; D is perhaps TRBD1 or TRBD2 (5 bases each). The germline V gene has CDR1 SGHRS and CDR2 YFSETQ. The CDR3 runs to 15 residues. V dropped 0 bases and J dropped 5 bases, with 14 bases sitting between them. This CDR3 reads CASSLEGRASETQYF. The CDR3 coding sequence is TGCGCCAGCAGCTTGGAGGGGAGAGCTTCCGAGACCCAGTACTTC. Full variable domain (rest looked up from reference TRBV5-1 and TRBJ2-5): KAGVTQTPRYLIKTRGQQVTLSCSPISGHRSVSWYQQTPGQGLQFLFEYFSETQRNKGNFPGRFSGRQFSNSRSEMNVSTLELGDSALYLCASSLEGRASETQYFGPGTRLLVL.

The rearrangement joins TRBV6-1 to TRBJ1-2; maybe TRBD1 (6 bases). V was pared by 8 bases and J by 2 bases, with 18 bases between. Germline V gene data show CDR1 as MNHNS and CDR2 as SASEGT. The CDR3 is made up of 15 amino acids. CDR3 loop: CASRLEGGANYGYTF. The CDR3 bases are TGTGCCAGCCGATTGGAGGGGGGGGCCAACTATGGCTACACCTTC.

This clonotype was observed at least ten times. At one of its ends the junction is not consistent with the germline gene, which may arise from a read error. The chain joins TRBV7-7 to TRBJ2-3; D is tentatively TRBD1 or TRBD2 (5 bases each). This CDR3 region has 15 residues. CDR1 and CDR2 (germline): SSHAT, FNYEAQ (reference sequence). CDR3 nucleotides: TGTGCTAGCAGCCAACTAGGGGCCCGCACAGATACGCAGTATTTT. Its translation: CASSQLGARTDTQYF. Filled out from reference TRBV7-7 and TRBJ2-3, the complete variable domain reads GAGVSQSPRYKVTKRGQDVTLRCDPISSHATLYWYQQALGQGPEFLTYFNYEAQPDKSGLPSDRFSAERPEGSISTLTIQRTEQRDSAMYRCASSQLGARTDTQYFGPGTRLTVL.

The sample holds one count of this clonotype. The CDR3 is CSARSPGTGGFGGELFF. Written as DNA, the CDR3 is TGCAGTGCTAGATCTCCGGGGACAGGGGGTTTCGGCGGGGAGCTGTTTTTT. The chain combines TRBV20-1 with TRBJ2-2; 11 positions agree with TRBD1. The junction had 12 bases not matched to a gene; V was cut back by 2 bases and J by 7 bases. The germline gives CDR1 DFQATT, CDR2 SNEGSKA (reference sequence). The CDR3 is made up of 17 amino acids.

This clonotype was picked up many times. The chain has TRBV2 and TRBJ1-2; the D is unclear. V was cut by 3 bases and J by 0 bases, with 5 bases left in between. The germline CDR1 and CDR2 sequences are SNHLY and FYNNEI. The CDR3 consists of 13 residues. CDR3 residues: CASSEVPNYGYTF. The CDR3 DNA reads as TGTGCCAGCAGTGAGGTTCCTAACTATGGCTACACCTTC.

V gene TRBV7-9 combines with J gene TRBJ2-7; tentatively, D is TRBD1 (6 bases). V was pared by 4 bases and J by 4 bases, with 14 bases between. This CDR3 contains 14 residues. CDR1 and CDR2 (germline): SEHNR, FQNEAQ (reference sequence). The CDR3 spells CASSSGQTLYEQYF. DNA for the CDR3: TGTGCCAGCAGCTCCGGACAGACACTATACGAGCAGTACTTC.

Concerning this clonotype: The germline gene is not matched at one end of the junction; a read error may be the cause. The chain uses TRBV29-1 and TRBJ1-1; D uncertain. From germline, CDR1 is SQVTM and CDR2 ANQGSEA. The CDR3 runs to 16 residues. CDR3 bases: TGCAGCGTTGATCCCATTTTGGCGCGCAAGAGCACTGAGGCTTTCTTT. This sequence encodes CSVDPILARKSTEAFF.

This sequence joins TRBV7-6 and TRBJ2-7; no firm D call. This CDR3 region has 12 residues. Trimming cost V 5 bases and J 0 bases, with 5 bases left between them. In germline, CDR1 is SGHVS, CDR2 FNYEAQ. DNA for the CDR3: TGTGCCAGCAGCCACACCTCCTACGAGCAGTACTTC. Translated, it gives CASSHTSYEQYF. The full variable domain, in which reference TRBV7-6 and TRBJ2-7 provide the parts outside the CDR3, is GAGVSQSPRYKVTKRGQDVALRCDPISGHVSLYWYRQALGQGPEFLTYFNYEAQQDKSGLPNDRFSAERPEGSISTLTIQRTEQRDSAMYRCASSHTSYEQYFGPGTRLTVT.

This clonotype has a handful of counts. The genes are TRBV7-2 and TRBJ1-2; D not certain. Between the trimmed V and J ends, which lost 4 bases and 5 bases, there was a span of 8 bases. CDR1 is SGHTA, CDR2 FQGNSA, per germline. The CDR3 sequence is 12 residues long. The CDR3 sequence is CASSSHRYGYTF. The CDR3 DNA reads TGTGCCAGCAGCTCACATCGGTATGGCTACACCTTC.

The rearrangement uses TRBV10-3 and TRBJ2-2, with TRBD2 identical over 10 bases. This CDR3 region has 15 residues. V shed 11 bases and J 11 bases; nucleotides not matched to a gene: 17. The germline V gene has CDR1 ENHRY and CDR2 SYGVKD. CDR3 sequence reads: CASRPTSGEIGELFF. CDR3 in DNA: TGTGCCTCCCGACCCACTAGCGGGGAGATCGGTGAGCTGTTTTTT.

This clonotype was found many times. The chain joins TRBV25-1 to TRBJ2-3, with a weak D call TRBD1 (5 bases). Germline assignment: CDR1 MGHDK and CDR2 SYGVNS. The CDR3 is 14 amino acids. Trimming cost V 10 bases and J 1 base, with 15 bases left between them. The CDR3 DNA follows: TGTGCCACCGCTCTGGACATAGGCACAGATACGCAGTATTTT. Translating gives CATALDIGTDTQYF.

This clonotype was detected many times. The V gene is TRBV9, the J gene TRBJ2-3; D gene ambiguous. The germline gives CDR1 SGDLS, CDR2 YYNGEE. Trimming took off 1 base at V and 3 bases at J, with 6 bases between the two ends. The CDR3 runs to 13 residues. As DNA, the CDR3 is TGTGCCAGCAGCGTACGAACTACAGATACGCAGTATTTT. Amino acids: CASSVRTTDTQYF.

Many counts were recorded for this clonotype. The V and J genes are TRBV5-8 and TRBJ1-1, with D possibly being TRBD1 (6 bases). Germline CDR1 and CDR2: SGHTS and YDEGEE. This CDR3 is built from 13 residues. V was clipped by 4 bases and J by 7 bases, with 14 bases between them. The DNA for the CDR3 is TGTGCCAGCAGCCGGGACATTGGGTATGAAGCTTTCTTT. Its translation: CASSRDIGYEAFF.

This clonotype was counted many times. The chain employs TRBV12-3 or TRBV12-4 and TRBJ2-2; 8 nucleotides agree with TRBD1. V trimming: 5 bases; J trimming: 6 bases; junction bases outside the gene matches: 8. This CDR3 has 15 residues. For the CDR3, the DNA is TGTGCCAGCAGTCCGTACAGGGGGACGGCCGGGGAGCTGTTTTTT. Protein sequence: CASSPYRGTAGELFF.

The CDR3 DNA follows: TGCAGTGGTACGGACAGGGCGGCTGGCTACACCTTC. This encodes CSGTDRAAGYTF. The rearrangement joins TRBV20-1 to TRBJ1-2; 8 bases are a match to TRBD1. The CDR3 extends over 12 amino acids. Germline CDR1 is DFQATT and CDR2 is SNEGSKA (reference sequence). J gave up 7 bases and V 7 bases, and 8 bases lay outside the gene matches.

The rearrangement links TRBV19 to TRBJ1-2; TRBD1 aligns across 7 bases. Germline assignment: CDR1 LNHDA and CDR2 SQIVND (reference sequence). V dropped 8 bases and J dropped 4; count of bases not matched to a gene: 7. The CDR3 consists of 13 residues. The CDR3 coding sequence is TGTGCCAGTGGGGACAGCCAGAGCTATGGCTACACCTTC. It encodes CASGDSQSYGYTF.

This clonotype has ten or more counts. The chain has TRBV20-1 and TRBJ2-7, with D possibly TRBD1 on 5 matching bases. V lost 3 bases and J lost 2, with 14 bases in between. The CDR3 extends over 14 amino acids. CDR1 and CDR2 from the germline V gene are DFQATT and SNEGSKA (reference sequence). CDR3 nucleotides: TGCAGTGCTAGTGTTCCAGGGAATACCTACGAGCAGTACTTC. The encoded protein is CSASVPGNTYEQYF.

This clonotype was counted many times. This sequence joins TRBV9 and TRBJ2-5; the D is unclear. The CDR3 runs 13 residues. Trimming shortened V by 0 bases and J by 5 bases, and 8 bases separated the two germline ends. The V gene's germline CDR1 is SGDLS and CDR2 YYNGEE. The CDR3 here is CASSVDGLETQYF. CDR3 nucleotide sequence: TGTGCCAGCAGCGTAGATGGCTTGGAGACCCAGTACTTC.

The V call is TRBV24-1, the J call TRBJ1-1; D uncertain. V was pared by 4 bases and J by 1 base, with 12 bases between. CDR3 length: 15 residues. From germline, CDR1 is KGHDR and CDR2 SFDVKD. CDR3 in DNA: TGTGCCACCAGTGAGGGGAGGCGGCCGAACACTGAAGCTTTCTTT. Protein product: CATSEGRRPNTEAFF.

V usage is TRBV20-1 and J usage is TRBJ2-1, with TRBD2 matching over 10 bases. The CDR3 runs to 16 residues. Germline V gene data show CDR1 as DFQATT and CDR2 as SNEGSKA (reference sequence). Trimming cost V 0 bases and J 3 bases; bases outside gene matches: 5. The CDR3 here is CSARDGSGGIYNEQFF. For the CDR3, the DNA is TGCAGTGCTAGAGATGGTAGCGGGGGGATCTACAATGAGCAGTTCTTC.

The rearrangement links TRBV12-3 or TRBV12-4 to TRBJ2-7, with D possibly matching TRBD1 (6 bases). This CDR3 has 14 amino acids. Between the trimmed V and J ends, which lost 5 bases and 2 bases, there was a span of 13 bases. CDR3 region: CASSIGGWAYEQYF. DNA for the CDR3: TGTGCCAGCAGTATAGGGGGATGGGCCTACGAGCAGTACTTC.

The CDR3 loop reads CASSGGVPGTGAYEQYF. The CDR3 DNA sequence: TGTGCCAGCAGTGGGGGAGTTCCCGGGACAGGGGCCTACGAGCAGTACTTC. This chain uses TRBV25-1 with TRBJ2-7; 10 bases are shared with TRBD1. The CDR3 is 17 residues long. CDR1 is MGHDK and CDR2 is SYGVNS in the germline V gene. The trim removed 4 bases at V and 2 bases at J, leaving 11 bases unmatched.